A single sample gave rise to the 32 T cell receptor beta chains below, sequenced in a study of early T cells in non-severe SARS-CoV-2 infection. TCRdb redid the calling of the 5' RACE reads with MiXCR, one entry per CDR3 protein. This sample yields 30,000 or so distinct CDR3 sequences, of which about 7% are seen a single time; under 5% belongs to the top ten. Sequenced input: whole blood. Every receptor here comes from an adult who was a healthcare worker with PCR-confirmed SARS-CoV-2 infection or an uninfected control (not recorded which).

This clonotype has at least ten counts. The CDR3 DNA reads as TGTGCCAGCAGCTTAGATCGACAGACCGGGGAGCTGTTTTTT. Its translation is CASSLDRQTGELFF. This chain joins TRBV11-2 and TRBJ2-2; D might be TRBD1 (5 bases). CDR3 length: 14 amino acids. V was cut by 0 bases and J by 5 bases, with 7 bases left in between. Germline CDR1 is SGHAT and CDR2 is FQNNGV. Full variable domain (remainder filled in from reference TRBV11-2 and TRBJ2-2): EAGVAQSPRYKIIEKRQSVAFWCNPISGHATLYWYQQILGQGPKLLIQFQNNGVVDDSQLPKDRFSAERLKGVDSTLKIQPAKLEDSAVYLCASSLDRQTGELFFGEGSRLTVL.

This clonotype came up many times. This sequence joins TRBV19 and TRBJ2-6, with TRBD1 as a possible D gene (6 bases). V was cut by 5 bases and J by 0 bases, with 17 bases left in between. Looked up from germline, CDR1 is LNHDA and CDR2 is SQIVND (reference sequence). This CDR3 contains 18 residues. The CDR3 protein is CASSGYRELLSGANVLTF. The CDR3 bases are TGTGCCAGTAGTGGCTACAGGGAGCTCCTCTCTGGGGCCAACGTCCTGACTTTC.

This clonotype was counted at least ten times. V gene TRBV7-6 combines with J gene TRBJ2-3, with D maybe TRBD2 (5 bases). With 3 bases removed from V and 4 bases from J, the gap between germline ends came to 8 bases. The germline V gene encodes CDR1 SGHVS and CDR2 FNYEAQ. The CDR3 totals 13 residues. CDR3 DNA: TGTGCCAGCAGCTTCGGAGCGGCAGATACGCAGTATTTT. It is translated as CASSFGAADTQYF.

This clonotype was seen many times. The genes are TRBV5-6 and TRBJ2-3; D is unresolved. Trimming pared 1 base from V and 4 bases from J, leaving 10 bases between. CDR1 and CDR2 (germline): SGHDT, YYEEEE. This CDR3 spans 14 amino acids. Here the CDR3 DNA reads TGTGCCAGCAGCTTGTGGCCCCGATCAGATACGCAGTATTTT. It encodes CASSLWPRSDTQYF. The whole variable domain, remainder taken from reference TRBV5-6 and TRBJ2-3, is DAGVTQSPTHLIKTRGQQVTLRCSPKSGHDTVSWYQQALGQGPQFIFQYYEEEERQRGNFPDRFSGHQFPNYSSELNVNALLLGDSALYLCASSLWPRSDTQYFGPGTRLTVL.

Remarks on this clonotype: This may come from a read error, since a much larger clone is one base off. V and J are TRBV20-1 and TRBJ2-7; a weak D match, TRBD1 (6 bases). Germline V lookup: CDR1 DFQATT, CDR2 SNEGSKA (reference sequence). Trimming removed 6 bases from V and 6 bases from J, with 18 bases in between. The CDR3 runs to 13 residues. The CDR3 spells CSATGTRLAEQYF. DNA for the CDR3: TGCAGTGCAACCGGGACAAGACTTGCCGAGCAGTACTTC.

This chain joins TRBV29-1 and TRBJ2-6; no clear D. V was clipped by 5 bases and J by 1 base, with 3 bases between them. Germline V gene sequence: CDR1 SQVTM, CDR2 ANQGSEA. The CDR3 is made up of 12 amino acids. CDR3 residues: CSVLSGANVLTF. CDR3 nucleotides: TGCAGCGTTTTGTCTGGGGCCAACGTCCTGACTTTC.

This clonotype was picked up many times. CDR3 sequence reads: CASRPGQLYEQYF. CDR3 in DNA: TGTGCCAGCAGGCCGGGACAGCTCTACGAGCAGTACTTC. The chain recombines TRBV6-5 with TRBJ2-7, with 7 bases aligning to TRBD1. Germline CDR1 is MNHEY and CDR2 is SVGAGI. Germline trimming cut 6 bases from V and 3 bases from J; bases unmatched to any gene: 5. The CDR3 consists of 13 residues.

This chain joins TRBV2 and TRBJ2-1; the D gene is possibly TRBD2 (5 bases). Trimming took off 3 bases at V and 8 bases at J, with 8 bases between the two ends. The CDR3 loop spans 12 amino acids. CDR1 is SNHLY, CDR2 FYNNEI, per germline. The DNA for the CDR3 is TGTGCCAGCAGTGACGGGCGGGATGAGCAGTTCTTC. Translated, it gives CASSDGRDEQFF.

This clonotype was observed a few times. The V call is TRBV4-1, the J call TRBJ2-2; possibly TRBD2 for D (5 bases). The V gene lost 1 base and the J gene lost 0 bases, with 9 bases spanning the gap. Germline CDR1 MGHRA, CDR2 YSYEKL. The CDR3 consists of 16 residues. CDR3 DNA sequence: TGCGCCAGCAGCCAAGTCCAGCGGCCGAACACCGGGGAGCTGTTTTTT. It codes for CASSQVQRPNTGELFF.

The rearrangement uses TRBV3-1 and TRBJ2-1, with D possibly being TRBD1 (6 bases). Trimming left V 4 bases short and J 3 bases short, with 16 bases between. Germline V lookup: CDR1 LGHDT, CDR2 YNNKEL (reference sequence). The CDR3 runs to 16 residues. CDR3 bases: TGTGCCAGCAGCCCAAGGGGGTCCTCCGTCTACAATGAGCAGTTCTTC. This encodes CASSPRGSSVYNEQFF.

This clonotype was counted at least ten times. This chain links TRBV10-3 with TRBJ1-5, with a weak D call TRBD1 (6 bases). Trimming took off 8 bases at V and 6 bases at J, with 14 bases between the two ends. Germline CDR1 and CDR2: ENHRY and SYGVKD. The CDR3 sequence is 13 residues long. CDR3 sequence (DNA): TGTGCCATCGGAAGGACAGACACTCAGCCCCAGCATTTT. This sequence encodes CAIGRTDTQPQHF.

This clonotype was observed many times. DNA for the CDR3: TGTGCCAGCTCCCCATGGAACTATGGCTACACCTTC. It yields the protein CASSPWNYGYTF. The chain combines TRBV6-5 with TRBJ1-2, with D hard to call. The CDR3 totals 12 residues. Between the trimmed V and J ends, which lost 8 bases and 2 bases, there was a span of 9 bases. CDR1 MNHEY and CDR2 SVGAGI come from the germline V gene.

This clonotype was seen at least ten times. In DNA form, the CDR3 reads TGTGCCAGCAGCCCGCTCGACACTTTTAGCACAGATACGCAGTATTTT. Amino acids: CASSPLDTFSTDTQYF. V gene TRBV7-2 combines with J gene TRBJ2-3; D unclear. This CDR3 has 16 amino acids. Germline V gene sequence: CDR1 SGHTA, CDR2 FQGNSA. Between the trimmed V and J ends, which lost 5 bases and 0 bases, there was a span of 15 bases.

This clonotype was counted ten times or more. V and J are TRBV3-1 and TRBJ2-1; 9 nucleotides align to TRBD2. This CDR3 spans 12 amino acids. Trimming at V came to 8 bases and at J to 8 bases, leaving 4 bases not matched to a gene. Germline assignment: CDR1 LGHDT and CDR2 YNNKEL (reference sequence). The CDR3 loop reads CASGAGGYEQFF. CDR3 nucleotide sequence: TGTGCCAGCGGAGCGGGAGGTTATGAGCAGTTCTTC.

This clonotype was seen at least ten times. The chain is built from TRBV28 and TRBJ2-6, with a weak D call TRBD1 (6 bases). V lost 8 bases, J lost 0 bases, and 8 bases lay in between. The CDR3 loop spans 14 amino acids. Germline lookup yields CDR1 MDHEN and CDR2 SYDVKM. CDR3 sequence reads: CASDRYSGANVLTF. Here the CDR3 DNA reads TGTGCCAGCGACAGGTACTCTGGGGCCAACGTCCTGACTTTC.

This clonotype was picked up many times. V is TRBV27 and J is TRBJ2-3, with 7 bases identical to TRBD1. CDR1 MNHEY and CDR2 SMNVEV come from the germline V gene (reference sequence). With 6 bases clipped from V and 7 bases from J, the junction kept 4 bases outside the gene matches. The CDR3 covers 12 residues. The CDR3 coding sequence is TGTGCCAGCAGAACAGGGGCCCATACGCAGTATTTT. Protein sequence: CASRTGAHTQYF.

This clonotype was seen many times. The gene calls are TRBV29-1 and TRBJ2-7; tentative D call: TRBD2 (6 bases). Germline V CDR1 and CDR2: SQVTM, ANQGSEA. There are 12 residues in the CDR3. V lost 7 bases and J lost 4, with 14 bases in between. CDR3 protein: CSARLGTYEQYF. The CDR3, as DNA: TGCAGCGCTCGACTAGGAACGTACGAGCAGTACTTC.

This CDR3 reads CASSRQSSGNTIYF. CDR3 DNA: TGTGCCAGCAGCAGACAGTCCTCTGGAAACACCATATATTTT. This chain connects TRBV12-3 or TRBV12-4 to TRBJ1-3; possible D gene TRBD1, 5 bases. The V gene lost 6 bases and the J gene lost 0 bases, with 9 bases spanning the gap. This CDR3 is built from 14 residues.

This clonotype has a count of ten or more. The chain combines TRBV5-1 with TRBJ2-3, with D possibly being TRBD2 (6 bases). V gave up 2 bases and J gave up 2 bases, with 18 bases separating them. CDR1 SGHRS and CDR2 YFSETQ come from the germline V gene. The CDR3 covers 17 residues. CDR3 DNA: TGCGCCAGCAGCTTTCCTTCTGGGGGGAGTACCACAGATACGCAGTATTTT. Its protein is CASSFPSGGSTTDTQYF.

This clonotype has a handful of counts. This chain connects TRBV28 to TRBJ2-1; D unclear. The germline CDR1 and CDR2 sequences are MDHEN and SYDVKM. The CDR3 runs to 12 residues. The V gene lost 2 bases and the J gene lost 7 bases, with 6 bases spanning the gap. This chain's CDR3 is CASSLPENEQFF. CDR3 DNA: TGTGCCAGCAGTTTACCAGAGAATGAGCAGTTCTTC.

By its share, this clonotype is medium-sized. This chain joins TRBV20-1 and TRBJ2-1; tentatively, D is TRBD2 (6 bases). Germline V CDR1 and CDR2: DFQATT, SNEGSKA (reference sequence). CDR3 length: 15 amino acids. V was pared by 3 bases and J by 0 bases, with 12 bases between. The CDR3 DNA sequence: TGCAGTGCTAGCGGGAGAGGGTCCTCCTACAATGAGCAGTTCTTC. Its protein is CSASGRGSSYNEQFF.

This clonotype has a handful of counts. Relative to the germline gene, one junction end is altered; a read error may explain this. V and J are TRBV25-1 and TRBJ2-1; unclear D gene. CDR1 is MGHDK, CDR2 SYGVNS, per germline. The CDR3 contains 10 residues. The CDR3, as DNA: TGTGTCAGCAGTAACAATGAGCAGTTCTTC. It is translated as CVSSNNEQFF. Based on the CDR3 plus reference TRBV25-1 and TRBJ2-1, the full variable domain is EADIYQTPRYLVIGTGKKITLECSQTMGHDKMYWYQQDPGMELHLIHYSYGVNSTEKGDLSSESTVSRIRTEHFPLTLESARPSHTSQYLCVSSNNEQFFGPGTRLTVL.

This clonotype came up many times. The chain carries TRBV20-1 and TRBJ2-7; 11 bases match TRBD2. The ends lost 2 bases at V and 5 bases at J; junction bases unmatched: 14. Germline loops: CDR1 DFQATT, CDR2 SNEGSKA (reference sequence). This CDR3 is built from 17 residues. The chain's CDR3 is CSARRQGGLTSGNEQYF. CDR3 bases: TGCAGTGCTAGACGACAGGGGGGCCTGACTAGCGGGAACGAGCAGTACTTC.

This clonotype was detected many times. The chain couples TRBV27 to TRBJ2-1; D unclear. The V gene's germline CDR1 is MNHEY and CDR2 SMNVEV (reference sequence). This CDR3 contains 14 residues. V lost 3 bases and J lost 8, with 14 bases in between. The CDR3 reads CASSFIRHPYEQFF. CDR3 DNA sequence: TGTGCCAGCAGTTTTATCAGACATCCTTATGAGCAGTTCTTC.

At least ten counts were recorded for this clonotype. This chain connects TRBV6-6 to TRBJ2-3; weak D call: TRBD2 (5 bases). This CDR3 spans 13 amino acids. The V end was cut by 0 bases, the J end by 6 bases, with 7 bases between. Germline lookup yields CDR1 MNHNY and CDR2 SVGAGI (reference sequence). The chain's CDR3 is CASSYSRRDTQYF. CDR3 nucleotides: TGTGCCAGCAGTTACTCAAGGAGGGATACGCAGTATTTT.

The chain employs TRBV10-3 and TRBJ1-3; D call uncertain. V was trimmed by 8 bases and J by 2 bases, leaving 10 bases between them. CDR3 length: 13 amino acids. Germline lookup yields CDR1 ENHRY and CDR2 SYGVKD. The CDR3 DNA follows: TGTGCCATCGGCGACACGGCTGGAAACACCATATATTTT. This translates into CAIGDTAGNTIYF.

By sample share, this clonotype is medium-sized. The chain uses TRBV2 and TRBJ2-1, with 7 bases that match TRBD2. The CDR3 has 13 residues. V dropped 2 bases and J dropped 8; count of bases not matched to a gene: 3. CDR1 is SNHLY and CDR2 is FYNNEI in the germline V gene. In DNA form, the CDR3 reads TGTGCCAGCAGTGAACGGGGGGTCGATGAGCAGTTCTTC. Encoded protein: CASSERGVDEQFF.

This clonotype was detected ten times or more. The chain has TRBV12-3 or TRBV12-4 and TRBJ1-4; D not certain. Trimming removed 1 base from V and 5 bases from J, with 14 bases in between. The CDR3 sequence is 16 residues long. The CDR3 region is CASSLGLAVGNEKLFF. The CDR3 bases are TGTGCCAGCAGTTTAGGACTCGCGGTGGGGAATGAAAAACTGTTTTTT.

This clonotype was seen more than once but under ten times. The chain carries TRBV28 and TRBJ2-7, with D unclear. V lost 8 bases and J 6 bases, leaving 17 bases between the germline ends. Germline lookup yields CDR1 MDHEN and CDR2 SYDVKM. CDR3 length: 13 amino acids. The CDR3 here is CASAPASWIEQYF. CDR3 DNA: TGTGCCAGCGCTCCAGCATCGTGGATCGAGCAGTACTTC.

This clonotype was detected many times. The rearrangement links TRBV14 to TRBJ2-7; D unresolved. V was pared by 3 bases and J by 3 bases, with 3 bases between. CDR3 length equals 11 residues. From germline, CDR1 is SGHDN and CDR2 FVKESK. The CDR3 coding sequence is TGTGCCAGCAGCCAGAGCTACGAGCAGTACTTC. Protein: CASSQSYEQYF.

This clonotype was seen only a few times. The chain links TRBV28 to TRBJ2-5; 7 bases are a match to TRBD2. Per the germline V gene, CDR1 is MDHEN and CDR2 is SYDVKM. The CDR3 consists of 12 residues. V lost 5 bases to trimming and J lost 12 bases; unmatched junction nucleotides: 9. CDR3 coding DNA: TGTGCCAGCAGTCCCATGGGAAGCGGGAAGTACTTC. The encoded protein is CASSPMGSGKYF.

CDR3 in DNA: TGTGCCAGCAGTCCCCTTAGAGCGGGACCTAAGGGGAATGAGCAGTTCTTC. This gives the protein CASSPLRAGPKGNEQFF. This chain joins TRBV27 and TRBJ2-1; 7 positions agree with TRBD2. Germline V gene lookup returns CDR1 MNHEY and CDR2 SMNVEV (reference sequence). The CDR3 is 17 amino acids. Trimming took 5 bases from V and 7 from J; bases not matched to a gene: 17.